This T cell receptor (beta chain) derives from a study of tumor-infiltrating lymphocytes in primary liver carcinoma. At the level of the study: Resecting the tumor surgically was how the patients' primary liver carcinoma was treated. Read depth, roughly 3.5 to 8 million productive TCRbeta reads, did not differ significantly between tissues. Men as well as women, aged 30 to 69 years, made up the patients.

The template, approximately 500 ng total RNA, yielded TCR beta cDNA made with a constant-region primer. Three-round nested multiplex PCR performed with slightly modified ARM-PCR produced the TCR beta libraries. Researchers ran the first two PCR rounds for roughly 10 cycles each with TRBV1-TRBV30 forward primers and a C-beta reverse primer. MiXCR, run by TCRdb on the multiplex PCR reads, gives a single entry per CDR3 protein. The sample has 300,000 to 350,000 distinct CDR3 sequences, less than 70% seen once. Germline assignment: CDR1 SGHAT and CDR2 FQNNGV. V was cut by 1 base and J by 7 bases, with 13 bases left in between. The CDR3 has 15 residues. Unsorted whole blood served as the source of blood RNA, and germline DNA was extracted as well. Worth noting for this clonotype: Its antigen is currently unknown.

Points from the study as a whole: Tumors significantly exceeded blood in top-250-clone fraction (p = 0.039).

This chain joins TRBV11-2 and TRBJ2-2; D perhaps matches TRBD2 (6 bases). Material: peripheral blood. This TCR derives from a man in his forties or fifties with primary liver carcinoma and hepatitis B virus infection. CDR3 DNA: TGTGCCAGCAGCTTAGGGGGGGTCGACATCGGGGAGCTGTTTTTT. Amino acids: CASSLGGVDIGELFF.